Listed below are T cell receptor beta chains from one sample, sequenced in a study of cytomegalovirus exposure and HLA in healthy donors. This table comes from immunoSEQ multiplex PCR, and its TCRdb copy is limited to in-frame clones, with some not included. The data contain approximately 98,000 clones, approximately 74% of them singletons. The sequencing input was PBMCs. All receptors come from a male donor in good health and CMV-seronegative. CDR3s include the opening cysteine and the closing phenylalanine or tryptophan. A D gene is named only where the DNA matches it firmly. The listing skips clone size in some rows; elsewhere it reads once, few, many or a size class.

few	TRBD1	TRBV6-5	TRBJ2-7	TGTGCCAGCAGAACCGGGACAGACTACGAGCAGTACTTC	CASRTGTDYEQYF
NA	TRBD1	TRBV30	TRBJ1-2	TGTGCCTGGAGTACCACGAGGACAGGGGGAAACTATGGCTACACCTTC	CAWSTTRTGGNYGYTF
NA	NA	TRBV5-6	TRBJ1-2	TGTGCCAGCAGCTTTGGGGGGGAGGTTGGCTACACCTTC	CASSFGGEVGYTF
NA	TRBD1	TRBV19	TRBJ2-1	TGTGCCAGTAGTGCACAGGGGGACTACAATGAGCAGTTCTTC	CASSAQGDYNEQFF
NA	TRBD1	TRBV4-1	TRBJ1-5	TGCGCCAGCAGCCAAGATTTGGGACAGAACAATCAGCCCCAGCATTTT	CASSQDLGQNNQPQHF
NA	TRBD2	TRBV5-6	TRBJ2-5	TGTGCCAGCAGTTCCGGGACTAGCGGGGTTGTACCTGTTTTGGAGACCCAGTACTTC	CASSSGTSGVVPVLETQYF
few	NA	TRBV14	TRBJ1-2	TGTGCCAGCAGCCAAGATGGCAGGGGCTACACCTTC	CASSQDGRGYTF
NA	NA	TRBV9	TRBJ2-7	TGTGCCAGCAGCGTTAGGCCAGGGACCTACGAGCAGTACTTC	CASSVRPGTYEQYF
few	NA	TRBV28	TRBJ1-1	TGTGCCAGCAGTTTATCCCCCATGAGAATGAACACTGAAGCTTTCTTT	CASSLSPMRMNTEAFF
NA	NA	TRBV4-2	TRBJ2-7	TGTGCCAGCAGCCAAGAGAACCTAGCTTGGGTGCAGTACTTC	CASSQENLAWVQYF
NA	NA	TRBV28	TRBJ1-3	TGTGCCAGCAGTCCCCCCAGGGATGGGGGAAACACCATATATTTT	CASSPPRDGGNTIYF
few	NA	TRBV5-1	TRBJ1-4	TGCGCCAGCAGCCGGACAGCAACTAATGAAAAACTGTTTTTT	CASSRTATNEKLFF
NA	NA	TRBV4-3	TRBJ2-3	TGCGCCAGCAGCCAAGATAGGAGGGATACGCAGTATTTT	CASSQDRRDTQYF
NA	TRBD1	TRBV7-2	TRBJ2-7	TGTGCCAGCAGCTCACGGACAGGGGTAATGTACGAGCAGTACTTC	CASSSRTGVMYEQYF
once	NA	TRBV27	TRBJ1-2	TGTGCCAGCAGTTTCGGGGGAGGCTATGGCTACACCTTC	CASSFGGGYGYTF
NA	TRBD1	TRBV11-2	TRBJ2-2	TGTGCCAGCAGCCACAGGGGGCTGAACACCGGGGAGCTGTTTTTT	CASSHRGLNTGELFF
NA	TRBD2	TRBV11-3	TRBJ2-5	TGTGCCAGCAGCCCGGGGACTAGCGGGACTCACCAAGAGACCCAGTACTTC	CASSPGTSGTHQETQYF
NA	TRBD1	TRBV6-1	TRBJ1-5	TGTGCCAGCATTAGGACAGGAATTCATCAGCCCCAGCATTTT	CASIRTGIHQPQHF
once	NA	TRBV25-1	TRBJ1-3	TGTGCCAGCAGTGAAACAGGACACTTACTCTCTGGAAACACCATATATTTT	CASSETGHLLSGNTIYF
NA	TRBD2	TRBV30	TRBJ2-7	TGTGCCTGGACTAGCGGGAGTAGTGAGCAGTACTTC	CAWTSGSSEQYF
NA	NA	TRBV27	TRBJ1-5	TGTGCCAGCACCTTGCGGAGGGATAGCAATCAGCCCCAGCATTTT	CASTLRRDSNQPQHF
NA	TRBD1	TRBV29-1	TRBJ2-3	TGCAGCGTGGGACAGATCGTCACAGATACGCAGTATTTT	CSVGQIVTDTQYF
NA	NA	TRBV6-5	TRBJ1-3	TGTGCCAGCAGTTACTCGAGACTTCTAAACACCATATATTTT	CASSYSRLLNTIYF
NA	TRBD1	TRBV25-1	TRBJ1-1	TGTGCCAGCAGTCCTGCGGACAGGAAGAACACTGAAGCTTTCTTT	CASSPADRKNTEAFF
NA	NA	TRBV2	TRBJ2-4	TGTGCCAGCAGCCAGGGGGGAGCCTCGTCCAACATTCAGTACTTC	CASSQGGASSNIQYF
NA	TRBD1	TRBV7-8	TRBJ1-5	TGTGCCAGCAGCCTGGGACAGGGGGAGAGTCAGCCCCAGCATTTT	CASSLGQGESQPQHF
NA	NA	TRBV6-4	TRBJ2-1	TGTGCCAGCAGTGTACTGGGCGGGGATGAGCAGTTCTTC	CASSVLGGDEQFF